Presented here are 26 T cell receptor beta chains from one specimen sequenced in a study of CD8 T cells in ankylosing spondylitis. Each CDR3 protein is one row after TCRdb ran MiXCR on the 5' RACE reads. Altogether 190,000 or so distinct CDR3 sequences are present, around 13% being singletons, with the ten largest covering approximately 15%. Sample: blood, either unsorted or a sorted T cell fraction (not recorded which). The receptors stem from a male donor with ankylosing spondylitis or in good health (not recorded which).

V usage is TRBV27 and J usage is TRBJ2-3, with TRBD1 matching over 7 bases. Looked up from germline, CDR1 is MNHEY and CDR2 is SMNVEV (reference sequence). The ends lost 8 bases at V and 4 bases at J; junction bases unmatched: 3. The CDR3 has 12 residues. CDR3 sequence (DNA): TGTGCCAGCGGCACAGGGGCAGATACGCAGTATTTT. This codes for CASGTGADTQYF.

The rearrangement uses TRBV20-1 and TRBJ1-1, with TRBD1 identical over 10 bases. CDR1 is DFQATT and CDR2 is SNEGSKA in the germline V gene (reference sequence). V shed 3 bases, J shed 5 bases, and the junction held 6 bases outside the gene matches. The length of the CDR3 is 14 residues. The CDR3 loop reads CSASRGTGVTEAFF. The CDR3 DNA reads as TGCAGTGCTAGCAGAGGGACAGGGGTTACTGAAGCTTTCTTT.

This clonotype was counted only a few times. The chain joins TRBV5-4 to TRBJ2-7, with 12 bases matching TRBD2. V shed 2 bases and J 3 bases; nucleotides not matched to a gene: 3. The CDR3 has 15 amino acids. Looked up from germline, CDR1 is SGHNT and CDR2 is YYREEE (reference sequence). The CDR3 coding sequence is TGTGCCAGCAGCTTACTGACTAGCGGGAGCTACGAGCAGTACTTC. As protein: CASSLLTSGSYEQYF. Looking up the rest from reference TRBV5-4 and TRBJ2-7 gives the full variable domain: ETGVTQSPTHLIKTRGQQVTLRCSSQSGHNTVSWYQQALGQGPQFIFQYYREEENGRGNFPPRFSGLQFPNYSSELNVNALELDDSALYLCASSLLTSGSYEQYFGPGTRLTVT.

The chain employs TRBV6-2 or TRBV6-3 and TRBJ2-3; D perhaps matches TRBD2 (6 bases). The CDR3 consists of 16 residues. Germline CDR1 is MNHEY and CDR2 is SVGEGT. Trimming took 2 bases from V and 1 from J, leaving 13 bases between them. The CDR3 spells CASSYNPASGTDTQYF. The CDR3 DNA reads as TGTGCCAGCAGTTACAACCCGGCTAGCGGCACAGATACGCAGTATTTT.

The rearrangement links TRBV6-4 to TRBJ1-2, with TRBD1 matching over 9 bases. This CDR3 spans 15 amino acids. From germline, CDR1 is MRHNA and CDR2 SNTAGT. Trimming cost V 0 bases and J 7 bases; bases outside gene matches: 6. The CDR3 DNA follows: TGTGCCAGCAGTGACTCCCCGGGACAGGGCGGTGGCTACACCTTC. As protein: CASSDSPGQGGGYTF.

The chain couples TRBV5-1 to TRBJ1-5, with TRBD1 as a possible D gene (6 bases). CDR3 length: 16 residues. The germline V gene has CDR1 SGHRS and CDR2 YFSETQ. V was clipped by 4 bases and J by 3 bases, with 17 bases between them. The chain's CDR3 is CASSPGALGDNQPQHF. CDR3 DNA: TGCGCCAGCAGCCCGGGGGCCCTCGGAGACAATCAGCCCCAGCATTTT.

This chain connects TRBV2 to TRBJ2-7, with 10 bases lining up with TRBD2. V shed 3 bases and J 0 bases; nucleotides not matched to a gene: 11. This CDR3 spans 18 amino acids. From germline, CDR1 is SNHLY and CDR2 FYNNEI. CDR3 in amino acids: CASSDDWSSGGYSYEQYF. Here the CDR3 DNA reads TGTGCCAGCAGTGATGATTGGTCTAGCGGGGGCTACTCCTACGAGCAGTACTTC. Full variable domain (missing parts from reference TRBV2 and TRBJ2-7): EPEVTQTPSHQVTQMGQEVILRCVPISNHLYFYWYRQILGQKVEFLVSFYNNEISEKSEIFDDQFSVERPDGSNFTLKIRSTKLEDSAMYFCASSDDWSSGGYSYEQYFGPGTRLTVT.

This clonotype was seen many times. The V call is TRBV12-3 or TRBV12-4, the J call TRBJ2-7; D is uncertain. This CDR3 has 14 amino acids. V lost 5 bases and J lost 0, with 11 bases in between. CDR3 loop: CASSPSVYSYEQYF. The CDR3 coding sequence is TGTGCCAGCAGTCCCTCAGTCTACTCCTACGAGCAGTACTTC.

In this sample, this clonotype turned up many times. The chain employs TRBV20-1 and TRBJ2-1; D gene ambiguous. This CDR3 comprises 14 residues. Germline loops: CDR1 DFQATT, CDR2 SNEGSKA (reference sequence). With 5 bases removed from V and 2 bases from J, the gap between germline ends came to 13 bases. CDR3 in DNA: TGCAGTGCTTTTGGGTTAGCTGCCTACAATGAGCAGTTCTTC. Its translation is CSAFGLAAYNEQFF.

This clonotype came up a few times. J is TRBJ2-7 and V is TRBV7-9; 13 bases match TRBD2. Germline assignment: CDR1 SEHNR and CDR2 FQNEAQ (reference sequence). V lost 5 bases to trimming and J lost 1 base; unmatched junction nucleotides: 8. The CDR3 totals 17 residues. The CDR3 sequence is CASSARATSGRSYEQYF. The CDR3 nucleotides read TGTGCCAGCAGCGCCCGTGCGACTAGCGGGAGGTCCTACGAGCAGTACTTC.

This clonotype was seen many times. This sequence joins TRBV4-2 and TRBJ2-1; TRBD2 agrees at 9 bases. This CDR3 region has 18 residues. The germline gives CDR1 LGHNA, CDR2 YNFKEQ. With V trimmed by 4 bases and J by 4 bases, 14 bases remained unmatched. CDR3 protein: CASSRAGGPPREYNEQFF. DNA of the CDR3: TGTGCCAGCAGCCGGGCGGGAGGGCCCCCCAGGGAATACAATGAGCAGTTCTTC.

This clonotype showed up just a few times. V usage is TRBV5-1 and J usage is TRBJ1-2, with D possibly matching TRBD1 (5 bases). In germline, CDR1 is SGHRS, CDR2 YFSETQ. V was clipped by 2 bases and J by 3 bases, with 8 bases between them. CDR3 length equals 13 residues. The CDR3: CASSFGGDYGYTF. The CDR3 DNA sequence: TGCGCCAGCAGCTTCGGGGGGGACTATGGCTACACCTTC.

The chain combines TRBV7-2 with TRBJ2-5; D is unclear. Trimming pared 1 base from V and 5 bases from J, leaving 11 bases between. The length of the CDR3 is 14 residues. Per germline, CDR1 SGHTA and CDR2 FQGNSA. The CDR3 sequence is CASSLDPFQETQYF. The CDR3 DNA reads TGTGCCAGCAGCTTAGACCCCTTCCAGGAGACCCAGTACTTC. Looking up the rest from reference TRBV7-2 and TRBJ2-5 gives the full variable domain: GAGVSQSPSNKVTEKGKDVELRCDPISGHTALYWYRQSLGQGLEFLIYFQGNSAPDKSGLPSDRFSAERTGGSVSTLTIQRTQQEDSAVYLCASSLDPFQETQYFGPGTRLLVL.

This clonotype was recorded a few times. This chain links TRBV2 with TRBJ2-1; weak D call: TRBD1 (5 bases). V lost 3 bases and J lost 3, with 9 bases in between. The CDR3 covers 14 residues. Germline loops: CDR1 SNHLY, CDR2 FYNNEI. The DNA of the CDR3 is TGTGCCAGCAGTGAGGCTAGGGGCTACAATGAGCAGTTCTTC. Protein: CASSEARGYNEQFF.

The chain has TRBV10-2 and TRBJ1-6; 10 bases are shared with TRBD1. Germline CDR1 is WSHSY and CDR2 is SAAADI. The CDR3 contains 15 residues. Germline trimming cut 6 bases from V and 6 bases from J; bases unmatched to any gene: 5. The CDR3 bases are TGCGCCAGCAGGCCGGGACAGGGGACTAATTCACCCCTCCACTTT. Translation gives CASRPGQGTNSPLHF.

J is TRBJ2-1 and V is TRBV6-1; 9 nucleotides agree with TRBD2. Per germline, CDR1 MNHNS and CDR2 SASEGT. The V gene end was trimmed by 1 base and the J gene end by 7 bases; junction bases not matched to a gene: 5. The CDR3 runs to 15 residues. In nucleotides, the CDR3 is TGTGCCAGCAGTGAAGGGCGGGGGGGAATAAATGAGCAGTTCTTC. Amino acids: CASSEGRGGINEQFF.

For the CDR3, the DNA is TGTGCCAGCAGCCCTGACGCGAGCTCTGGAAACACCATATATTTT. Translating gives CASSPDASSGNTIYF. The chain recombines TRBV27 with TRBJ1-3; no clear D. Per germline, CDR1 MNHEY and CDR2 SMNVEV (reference sequence). The CDR3 spans 15 residues. Deletions cut 6 bases from V and 0 bases from J, with 12 bases between.

In this sample, this clonotype turned up many times. This chain connects TRBV29-1 to TRBJ2-1, with a possible D match to TRBD2 (5 bases). The CDR3 is made up of 12 amino acids. The germline V and J ends were trimmed by 6 bases and 0 bases, with 6 bases remaining between them. Germline V gene lookup returns CDR1 SQVTM and CDR2 ANQGSEA. The CDR3 sequence: CSVLGSYNEQFF. The CDR3 bases are TGCAGCGTACTAGGCTCCTACAATGAGCAGTTCTTC.

This clonotype occurred a few times. The chain couples TRBV5-1 to TRBJ2-3; TRBD2 might be the D (5 bases). Germline assignment: CDR1 SGHRS and CDR2 YFSETQ. This CDR3 region has 17 residues. V lost 4 bases, J lost 6 bases, and 24 bases lay in between. The CDR3 spells CASSPLELGRLPDTQYF. The CDR3 bases are TGCGCCAGCAGCCCCCTAGAACTAGGCCGACTACCGGATACGCAGTATTTT.

The chain links TRBV6-1 to TRBJ2-5, with TRBD2 matching over 12 bases. This CDR3 has 16 amino acids. J lost 0 bases, V lost 4 bases, and 3 bases had no gene match. From germline, CDR1 is MNHNS and CDR2 SASEGT. This CDR3 is CASSAWTSGNQETQYF. CDR3 bases: TGTGCCAGCAGTGCCTGGACTAGCGGGAACCAAGAGACCCAGTACTTC.

This chain joins TRBV11-2 and TRBJ2-6; D gene uncertain. CDR1 and CDR2 from the germline V gene are SGHAT and FQNNGV. The CDR3 extends over 15 amino acids. Between the trimmed V and J ends, which lost 0 bases and 2 bases, there was a span of 5 bases. CDR3 bases: TGTGCCAGCAGCTTAGATATGCCTGGGGCCAACGTCCTGACTTTC. It codes for CASSLDMPGANVLTF.

A few counts support this clonotype. The V call is TRBV3-1, the J call TRBJ2-1; D is unresolved. V shed 1 base and J shed 2 bases, with 6 bases lying between them. Looked up from germline, CDR1 is LGHDT and CDR2 is YNNKEL (reference sequence). The CDR3 runs 14 residues. This chain's CDR3 is CASSQGTTYNEQFF. In DNA form, the CDR3 reads TGTGCCAGCAGCCAAGGGACGACCTACAATGAGCAGTTCTTC.

This clonotype has a handful of counts. The chain carries TRBV29-1 and TRBJ2-7; either TRBD1 or TRBD2 may fit D (5 bases each). Germline CDR1 and CDR2: SQVTM and ANQGSEA. The CDR3 runs 13 residues. V gave up 5 bases and J gave up 1 base, with 12 bases separating them. The CDR3 loop is CSVRDGRSYEQYF. CDR3 DNA: TGCAGCGTTAGGGACGGCCGTTCCTACGAGCAGTACTTC.

The chain combines TRBV4-1 with TRBJ2-7; the D gene is possibly TRBD2 (7 bases). The V end was cut by 4 bases, the J end by 3 bases, with 13 bases between. The germline gives CDR1 MGHRA, CDR2 YSYEKL. The CDR3 is 14 residues long. CDR3 sequence: CASSPAGANYEQYF. Written as DNA, the CDR3 is TGCGCCAGCAGCCCCGCGGGGGCGAACTACGAGCAGTACTTC.

The genes are TRBV5-1 and TRBJ1-2; unclear D gene. Trimming shortened V by 1 base and J by 6 bases, and 16 bases separated the two germline ends. This CDR3 spans 15 amino acids. The germline CDR1 and CDR2 sequences are SGHRS and YFSETQ. The CDR3 DNA reads TGCGCCAGCAGCTTGCGGTGGGCGAGGAGGAATGGCTACACCTTC. It yields the protein CASSLRWARRNGYTF.

This clonotype was seen ten or more times. The J gene is TRBJ2-1, the V gene TRBV7-9; 9 bases are shared with TRBD2. V shed 9 bases, J shed 2 bases, and the junction held 8 bases outside the gene matches. This CDR3 has 15 amino acids. CDR1 and CDR2 from the germline V gene are SEHNR and FQNEAQ (reference sequence). The CDR3, as DNA: TGTGCCAGTAATTCAGAGCGGGGGGCCTACAATGAGCAGTTCTTC. This gives the protein CASNSERGAYNEQFF.